Following are 28 T cell receptor beta chains from one sample sequenced in a study of PD-1 blockade in classical Hodgkin lymphoma. Here immunoSEQ multiplex PCR was the method, and the copy in TCRdb shows in-frame clones only, minus some. The sample gives under 80,000 clones, over 85% of which show up once; 2.6% is in the top ten. Time point of the sample: newly diagnosed, previously untreated cHL patient sample. Material: peripheral blood mononuclear cells (PBMCs). All receptors derive from a human donor with classical Hodgkin lymphoma.

The chain combines TRBV11-2 with TRBJ1-2; D remains ambiguous. The germline gives CDR1 SGHAT, CDR2 FQNNGV. Trimming cost V 6 bases and J 4 bases, with 12 bases left between them. The CDR3 is made up of 13 amino acids. The CDR3 bases are TGTGCCAGCAGTAACGGGATTTTCTATGGCTACACCTTC. Translation: CASSNGIFYGYTF.

This clone was counted only a few times. The CDR3 here is CSFWTGGETQYF. Here the CDR3 DNA reads TGCAGCTTCTGGACAGGGGGAGAGACCCAGTACTTC. J is TRBJ2-5 and V is TRBV29-1; 10 bases fit TRBD1. This CDR3 is 12 amino acids long. J gave up 4 bases and V 8 bases, and 4 bases lay outside the gene matches. From germline, CDR1 is SQVTM and CDR2 ANQGSEA.

This clone has just one count. The chain couples TRBV5-6 to TRBJ1-1; D might be TRBD1 (6 bases). V lost 4 bases, J lost 1 base, and 11 bases lay in between. Per the germline V gene, CDR1 is SGHDT and CDR2 is YYEEEE. The CDR3 runs to 14 residues. This CDR3 reads CASSLGHPNTEAFF. Here the CDR3 DNA reads TGTGCCAGCAGCCTGGGACACCCGAACACTGAAGCTTTCTTT.

This CDR3 is CASSPLAGGLQETQYF. The CDR3 DNA sequence: TGTGCCAGCAGCCCGTTAGCGGGGGGACTCCAAGAGACCCAGTACTTC. This chain uses TRBV7-9 with TRBJ2-5; TRBD2 aligns across 10 bases. J was trimmed by 1 base and V by 5 bases; bases with no gene match: 7. CDR1 is SEHNR, CDR2 FQNEAQ, per germline (reference sequence). The CDR3 contains 16 residues. The full variable domain, completed using reference TRBV7-9 and TRBJ2-5, is DTGVSQNPRHKITKRGQNVTFRCDPISEHNRLYWYRQTLGQGPEFLTYFQNEAQLEKSRLLSDRFSAERPKGSFSTLEIQRTEQGDSAMYLCASSPLAGGLQETQYFGPGTRLLVL.

V is TRBV5-1 and J is TRBJ2-5; possible D gene TRBD2, 5 bases. CDR1 is SGHRS and CDR2 is YFSETQ in the germline V gene. V was trimmed by 4 bases and J by 5 bases, leaving 18 bases between them. This CDR3 has 15 residues. The DNA for the CDR3 is TGCGCCAGCAGCCAGGCCGGGGTCCGCGGGGAGACCCAGTACTTC. It specifies CASSQAGVRGETQYF.

The rearrangement joins TRBV27 to TRBJ1-2, with D unclear. This CDR3 comprises 13 residues. Germline CDR1 reads MNHEY; CDR2 reads SMNVEV (reference sequence). Deletions cut 3 bases from V and 5 bases from J, with 10 bases between. The chain's CDR3 is CASSLRFGYGYTF. In DNA form, the CDR3 reads TGTGCCAGCAGTTTGCGGTTTGGGTATGGCTACACCTTC.

This clone was detected once. CDR3 nucleotide sequence: TGTGCCAGTAGTATCTCCGCCAGCGCGGACAATGAGCAGTTCTTC. It specifies CASSISASADNEQFF. The chain couples TRBV19 to TRBJ2-1, with no clear D. The germline V gene has CDR1 LNHDA and CDR2 SQIVND (reference sequence). The CDR3 totals 15 residues. V dropped 3 bases and J dropped 5 bases, with 14 bases sitting between them.

The chain employs TRBV6-5 and TRBJ2-2, with 7 positions matching TRBD2. J gave up 9 bases and V 10 bases, and 8 bases lay outside the gene matches. The CDR3 spans 12 residues. Germline V CDR1 and CDR2: MNHEY, SVGAGI. CDR3 nucleotides: TGTGCCACCTTTGGCGGGAGCCGGGAGCTGTTTTTT. Encoded protein: CATFGGSRELFF.

This chain uses TRBV5-1 with TRBJ1-1; TRBD1 might be the D (6 bases). Germline V gives CDR1 SGHRS, CDR2 YFSETQ. CDR3 length: 14 amino acids. With 4 bases removed from V and 4 bases from J, the gap between germline ends came to 14 bases. The CDR3 DNA sequence: TGCGCCAGCAGCCTACAGGGTTTGAGCACTGAAGCTTTCTTT. It yields the protein CASSLQGLSTEAFF.

The chain has TRBV29-1 and TRBJ2-7, with TRBD1 matching 7 bases. The CDR3 runs 14 residues. Looked up from germline, CDR1 is SQVTM and CDR2 is ANQGSEA. The trim removed 2 bases at V and 7 bases at J, leaving 11 bases unmatched. The CDR3 loop is CSVERVQGSGEQYF. The CDR3 DNA is TGCAGCGTTGAAAGGGTACAGGGGTCAGGTGAGCAGTACTTC.

The chain combines TRBV7-8 with TRBJ1-6; D is perhaps TRBD1 (6 bases). Trimming removed 0 bases from V and 14 bases from J, with 20 bases in between. The CDR3 is made up of 16 amino acids. Germline CDR1 SGHVS, CDR2 FQNEAQ. CDR3 bases: TGTGCCAGCAGCTTAGCGGTGGGGCAGGGGCCATGGACCCTCCACTTT. This encodes CASSLAVGQGPWTLHF.

This clone was counted a single time. The chain combines TRBV6-1 with TRBJ2-1; 9 bases map to TRBD1. The CDR3 is 14 residues long. Germline-derived CDR1 and CDR2 are MNHNS and SASEGT. V was pared by 5 bases and J by 9 bases, with 8 bases of the junction left unmatched. The CDR3 DNA sequence: TGTGCCAGCAGTTTATCAACAGGGGGCGGTGAGCAGTTCTTC. It encodes CASSLSTGGGEQFF.

The chain employs TRBV6-6 and TRBJ2-7; 8 bases fit TRBD2. The CDR3 is 15 residues long. Per germline, CDR1 MNHNY and CDR2 SVGAGI (reference sequence). The ends lost 6 bases at V and 0 bases at J; junction bases unmatched: 7. The DNA for the CDR3 is TGTGCCAGCAGATTAGCGGGGTCGAACTCCTACGAGCAGTACTTC. It is translated as CASRLAGSNSYEQYF.

This clone was found once. The gene calls are TRBV15 and TRBJ2-7; no reliable D call. This CDR3 region has 14 residues. Germline values: CDR1 LNHNV, CDR2 YYDKDF (reference sequence). The ends were cut back, 1 base at V and 0 bases at J, with 7 bases in the middle. The CDR3 DNA follows: TGTGCCACCAGCAGAGGTGGCAACTCCTACGAGCAGTACTTC. Translated, it gives CATSRGGNSYEQYF.

The chain's CDR3 is CASSIGGTGGAYGYTF. The CDR3 bases are TGTGCCAGTAGTATAGGAGGGACAGGGGGCGCTTATGGCTACACCTTC. J is TRBJ1-2 and V is TRBV19; TRBD1 aligns across 12 bases. CDR1 is LNHDA, CDR2 SQIVND, per germline (reference sequence). Unmatched junction bases numbered 5, after V lost 1 base and J lost 5 bases. This CDR3 spans 16 amino acids.

CDR3 sequence reads: CASSLDGETQYF. CDR3 DNA: TGTGCCAGCAGCTTAGATGGTGAGACCCAGTACTTC. This chain connects TRBV7-9 to TRBJ2-5; D ambiguous. Germline V gene sequence: CDR1 SEHNR, CDR2 FQNEAQ (reference sequence). V was trimmed by 1 base and J by 5 bases, leaving 5 bases between them. This CDR3 has 12 amino acids. The whole variable domain, remainder taken from reference TRBV7-9 and TRBJ2-5, is DTGVSQNPRHKITKRGQNVTFRCDPISEHNRLYWYRQTLGQGPEFLTYFQNEAQLEKSRLLSDRFSAERPKGSFSTLEIQRTEQGDSAMYLCASSLDGETQYFGPGTRLLVL.

The CDR3 sequence: CASSTKGGKQGRLYNEQFF. For the CDR3, the DNA is TGTGCCAGCAGCACTAAAGGGGGAAAGCAGGGCCGGCTTTACAATGAGCAGTTCTTC. This chain links TRBV7-9 with TRBJ2-1, with D possibly being TRBD1 (6 bases). This CDR3 is 19 amino acids long. Germline V CDR1 and CDR2: SEHNR, FQNEAQ (reference sequence). V lost 5 bases and J lost 4, with 27 bases in between.

The chain recombines TRBV2 with TRBJ1-4; 7 bases are shared with TRBD1. V shed 6 bases and J 7 bases; nucleotides not matched to a gene: 8. Per the germline V gene, CDR1 is SNHLY and CDR2 is FYNNEI. This CDR3 region has 14 residues. The CDR3 nucleotides read TGTGCCAGCAGGTATCAGGGGGTCGGTGAAAAACTGTTTTTT. Its translation: CASRYQGVGEKLFF.

The J gene is TRBJ1-2, the V gene TRBV25-1; the match to TRBD1 covers 8 bases. Germline CDR1 reads MGHDK; CDR2 reads SYGVNS. The trim removed 1 base at V and 8 bases at J, leaving 9 bases unmatched. The CDR3 is 15 residues long. CDR3 sequence reads: CASSEFRSGGLGYTF. CDR3 nucleotides: TGTGCCAGCAGTGAATTTAGGTCAGGGGGCTTGGGCTACACCTTC.

This sequence joins TRBV11-2 and TRBJ1-3; the D is unclear. The V gene's germline CDR1 is SGHAT and CDR2 FQNNGV. V was pared by 5 bases and J by 4 bases, with 9 bases between. This CDR3 is built from 13 residues. Written as DNA, the CDR3 is TGTGCCAGCAGCCCTGCGGGAGGAAACACCATATATTTT. Its protein is CASSPAGGNTIYF.

The CDR3 sequence is CASSLGAGVQIAEAFF. As DNA, the CDR3 is TGTGCCAGCAGCTTGGGGGCCGGGGTACAAATCGCTGAAGCTTTCTTT. This sequence joins TRBV5-4 and TRBJ1-1; D uncertain. The V gene lost 0 bases and the J gene lost 6 bases, with 18 bases spanning the gap. The CDR3 is made up of 16 amino acids. Germline CDR1 reads SGHNT; CDR2 reads YYREEE (reference sequence).

V is TRBV9 and J is TRBJ1-6; D not resolved. In germline, CDR1 is SGDLS, CDR2 YYNGEE. CDR3 length: 13 residues. Trimming shortened V by 0 bases and J by 7 bases, and 5 bases separated the two germline ends. CDR3 in DNA: TGTGCCAGCAGCGTAGAAGTCAATTCACCCCTCCACTTT. This codes for CASSVEVNSPLHF.

V and J are TRBV18 and TRBJ1-3, with 9 bases matching TRBD1. The germline gives CDR1 KGHSH, CDR2 LQKENI. CDR3 length: 15 amino acids. V shed 8 bases, J shed 1 base, and the junction held 6 bases outside the gene matches. In DNA form, the CDR3 reads TGTGCCAGCGCCCCGGGACAGGGATCTGGAAACACCATATATTTT. It yields the protein CASAPGQGSGNTIYF. The whole variable domain, filled in from reference TRBV18 and TRBJ1-3, reads NAGVMQNPRHLVRRRGQEARLRCSPMKGHSHVYWYRQLPEEGLKFMVYLQKENIIDESGMPKERFSAEFPKEGPSILRIQQVVRGDSAAYFCASAPGQGSGNTIYFGEGSWLTVV.

This rearrangement joins TRBV4-1 to TRBJ2-3, with D tentatively TRBD2 (5 bases). CDR1 and CDR2 (germline): MGHRA, YSYEKL. V gave up 1 base and J gave up 1 base, with 12 bases separating them. The CDR3 spans 16 residues. This CDR3 is CASSQARTRGTDTQYF. DNA for the CDR3: TGCGCCAGCAGCCAAGCCAGGACTCGAGGCACAGATACGCAGTATTTT.

The chain links TRBV5-4 to TRBJ1-1, with D tentatively TRBD1 (5 bases). The CDR3 contains 16 residues. The V end lost 5 bases, the J end lost 2 bases, and 19 bases lay between the germline ends. Germline V lookup: CDR1 SGHNT, CDR2 YYREEE (reference sequence). The CDR3 nucleotides are TGTGCCAGCAGTCTTCCGGGGCCCACTGCTAACACTGAAGCTTTCTTT. It specifies CASSLPGPTANTEAFF.

Details on this clone: Other DNA sequences in the sample encode the same CDR3. This chain links TRBV7-2 with TRBJ2-1; D is possibly TRBD2 (6 bases). V was cut by 2 bases and J by 4 bases, with 12 bases left in between. CDR1 is SGHTA and CDR2 is FQGNSA in the germline V gene. The CDR3 extends over 15 amino acids. CDR3 DNA: TGTGCCAGCAGCTTAAGAGGGAGGCGGTACAATGAGCAGTTCTTC. It translates to CASSLRGRRYNEQFF.

The chain carries TRBV19 and TRBJ2-1; D is perhaps TRBD2 (5 bases). Trimming pared 3 bases from V and 2 bases from J, leaving 11 bases between. CDR3 length equals 15 residues. CDR1 and CDR2 from the germline V gene are LNHDA and SQIVND (reference sequence). For the CDR3, the DNA is TGTGCCAGTAGTATCAGCGGAGGCCCCTACAATGAGCAGTTCTTC. This gives the protein CASSISGGPYNEQFF.

The chain uses TRBV6-5 and TRBJ1-1; a weak D match, TRBD1 (6 bases). In germline, CDR1 is MNHEY, CDR2 SVGAGI. There are 15 residues in the CDR3. V dropped 6 bases and J dropped 8 bases, with 22 bases sitting between them. The CDR3 spells CASRRMNTGTGEAFF. In nucleotides, the CDR3 is TGTGCCAGCAGGAGAATGAATACAGGGACCGGGGAAGCTTTCTTT.